The entry below describes one TCR beta chain. Antigen: not known. The PCR ran on 60 Vbeta and 13 Jbeta primers. Clones were read by immunoSEQ multiplex PCR, and TCRdb kept only the in-frame ones, dropping some. In the table there are over 150,000 clones, 65% to 70% of which are singletons. The data were obtained in a study of cytomegalovirus exposure and HLA in healthy donors. The study, taken as a whole, reports: Later on, an analysis found that several of the most significant clusters appeared to be linked to common viral pathogens, which included parvovirus B19. Reportedly, cytomegalovirus status was diagnosed with high sensitivity and specificity.

The CDR3 contains 15 residues. Trimming took 5 bases from V and 5 from J, leaving 16 bases between them. CDR1 is SGHAT, CDR2 FQNNGV, per germline. The sample was PBMCs. The sequence came from a woman between 18 and 29 years old in good health and CMV-seropositive. The genes are TRBV11-2 and TRBJ2-1, with D perhaps matching TRBD1 (6 bases). Here the CDR3 DNA reads TGTGCCAGCAGCCCCCTCTGGGGACACAACAATGAGCAGTTCTTC. This translates into CASSPLWGHNNEQFF.